This T cell receptor beta chain was retrieved from a study of CD4 T cells in relation to SARS-CoV-2 and coronaviruses. Study-wide background: The negative reference was HIV-1 Nef peptide pool or peptide-free culture.

The assay was immunoSEQ multiplex PCR, and TCRdb's table has in-frame clones only and misses some. Among approximately 30,000 clones listed, 60% to 80% were seen once. A word on this clone: The antigen is not known.

The CDR3 consists of 16 residues. CDR1 and CDR2 from the germline V gene are MGHDK and SYGVNS. V dropped 8 bases and J dropped 3; count of bases not matched to a gene: 14. Unexposed donor CD4+ T cells date from about 2011-2018, before the COVID-19 pandemic. The cells were cultured for over eight days before CD4+ T cells were isolated. The V call is TRBV25-1, the J call TRBJ2-7, with 9 bases identical to TRBD2. The clonotype was recovered from a human donor in good health. Material: CD4+ T cells from PBMCs, cultured in vitro. In DNA form, the CDR3 reads TGTGCCAGCGGGGGAGGAGCGGGAGGTCTCGGCTACGAGCAGTACTTC. Translated, it gives CASGGGAGGLGYEQYF.